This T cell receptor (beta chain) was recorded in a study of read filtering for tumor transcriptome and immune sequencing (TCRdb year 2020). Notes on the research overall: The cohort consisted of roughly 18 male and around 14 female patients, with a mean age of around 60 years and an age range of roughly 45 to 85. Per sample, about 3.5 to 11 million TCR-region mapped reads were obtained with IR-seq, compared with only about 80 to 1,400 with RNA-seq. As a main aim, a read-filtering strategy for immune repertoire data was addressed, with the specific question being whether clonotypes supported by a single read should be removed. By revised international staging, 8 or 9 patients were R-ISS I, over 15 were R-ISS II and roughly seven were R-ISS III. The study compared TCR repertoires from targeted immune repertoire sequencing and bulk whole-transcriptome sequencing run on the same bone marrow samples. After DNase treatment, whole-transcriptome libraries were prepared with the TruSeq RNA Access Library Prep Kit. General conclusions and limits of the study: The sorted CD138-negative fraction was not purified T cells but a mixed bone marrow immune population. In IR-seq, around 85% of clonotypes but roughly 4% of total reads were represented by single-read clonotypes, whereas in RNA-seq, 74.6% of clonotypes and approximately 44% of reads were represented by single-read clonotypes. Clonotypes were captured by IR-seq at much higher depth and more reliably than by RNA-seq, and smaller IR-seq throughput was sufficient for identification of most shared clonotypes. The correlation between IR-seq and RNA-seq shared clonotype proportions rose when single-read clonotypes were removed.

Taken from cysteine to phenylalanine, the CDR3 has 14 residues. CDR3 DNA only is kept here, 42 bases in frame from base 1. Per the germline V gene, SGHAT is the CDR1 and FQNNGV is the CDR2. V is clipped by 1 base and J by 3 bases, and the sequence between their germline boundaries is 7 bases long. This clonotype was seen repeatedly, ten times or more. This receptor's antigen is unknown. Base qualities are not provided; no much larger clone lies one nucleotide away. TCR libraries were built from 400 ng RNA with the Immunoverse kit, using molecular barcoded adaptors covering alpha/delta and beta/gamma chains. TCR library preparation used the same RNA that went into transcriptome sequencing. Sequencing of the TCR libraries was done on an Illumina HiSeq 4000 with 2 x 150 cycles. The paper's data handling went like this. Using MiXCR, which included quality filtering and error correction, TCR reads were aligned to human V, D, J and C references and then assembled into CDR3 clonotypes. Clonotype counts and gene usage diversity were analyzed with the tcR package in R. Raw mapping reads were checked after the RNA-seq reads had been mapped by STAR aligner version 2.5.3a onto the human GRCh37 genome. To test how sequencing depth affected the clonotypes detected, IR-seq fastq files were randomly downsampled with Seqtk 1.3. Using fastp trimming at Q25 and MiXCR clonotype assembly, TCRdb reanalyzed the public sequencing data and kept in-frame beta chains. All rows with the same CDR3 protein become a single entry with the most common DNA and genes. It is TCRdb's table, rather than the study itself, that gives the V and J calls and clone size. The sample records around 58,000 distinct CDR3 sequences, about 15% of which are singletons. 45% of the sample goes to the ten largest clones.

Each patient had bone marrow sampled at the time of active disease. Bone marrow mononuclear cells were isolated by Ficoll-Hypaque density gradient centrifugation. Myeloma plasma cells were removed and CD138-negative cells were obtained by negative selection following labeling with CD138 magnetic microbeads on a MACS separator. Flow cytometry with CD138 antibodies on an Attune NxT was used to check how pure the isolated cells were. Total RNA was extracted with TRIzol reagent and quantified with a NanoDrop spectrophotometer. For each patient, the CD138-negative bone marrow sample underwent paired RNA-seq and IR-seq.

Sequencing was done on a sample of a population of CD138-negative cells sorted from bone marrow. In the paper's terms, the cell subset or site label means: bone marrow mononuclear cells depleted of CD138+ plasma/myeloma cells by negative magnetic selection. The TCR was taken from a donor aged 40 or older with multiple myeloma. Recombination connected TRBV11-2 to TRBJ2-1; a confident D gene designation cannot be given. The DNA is TGTGCCAGCAGCTTAGCCCCTAGCTACAATGAGCAGTTCTTC. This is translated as CASSLAPSYNEQFF.